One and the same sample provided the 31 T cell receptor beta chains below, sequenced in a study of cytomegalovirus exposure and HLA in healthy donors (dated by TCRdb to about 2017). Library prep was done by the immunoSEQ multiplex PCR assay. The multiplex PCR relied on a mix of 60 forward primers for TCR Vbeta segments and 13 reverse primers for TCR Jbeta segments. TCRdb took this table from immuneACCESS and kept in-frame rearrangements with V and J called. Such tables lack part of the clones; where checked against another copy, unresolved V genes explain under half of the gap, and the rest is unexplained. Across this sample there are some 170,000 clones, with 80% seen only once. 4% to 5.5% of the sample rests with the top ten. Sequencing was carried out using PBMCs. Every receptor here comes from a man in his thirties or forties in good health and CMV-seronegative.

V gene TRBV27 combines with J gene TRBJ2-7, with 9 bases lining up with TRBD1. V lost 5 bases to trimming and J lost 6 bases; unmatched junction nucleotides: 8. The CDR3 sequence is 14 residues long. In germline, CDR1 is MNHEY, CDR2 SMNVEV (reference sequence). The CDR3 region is CASSIHRTGVEQYF. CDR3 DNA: TGTGCCAGCAGTATACATCGGACAGGGGTCGAGCAGTACTTC.

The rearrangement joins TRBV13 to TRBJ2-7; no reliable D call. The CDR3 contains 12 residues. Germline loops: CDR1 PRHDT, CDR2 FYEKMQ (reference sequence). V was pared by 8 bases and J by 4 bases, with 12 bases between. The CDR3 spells CASSSGSYEQYF. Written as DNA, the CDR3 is TGTGCCAGCTCTTCCGGGTCGTACGAGCAGTACTTC.

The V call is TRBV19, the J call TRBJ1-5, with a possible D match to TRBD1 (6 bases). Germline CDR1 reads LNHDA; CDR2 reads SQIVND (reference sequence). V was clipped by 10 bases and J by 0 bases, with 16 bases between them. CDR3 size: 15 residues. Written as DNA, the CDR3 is TGTGCCACCTTGGACAGCCTCTATAGCAATCAGCCCCAGCATTTT. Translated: CATLDSLYSNQPQHF. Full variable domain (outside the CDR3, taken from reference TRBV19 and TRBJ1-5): DGGITQSPKYLFRKEGQNVTLSCEQNLNHDAMYWYRQDPGQGLRLIYYSQIVNDFQKGDIAEGYSVSREKKESFPLTVTSAQKNPTAFYLCATLDSLYSNQPQHFGDGTRLSIL.

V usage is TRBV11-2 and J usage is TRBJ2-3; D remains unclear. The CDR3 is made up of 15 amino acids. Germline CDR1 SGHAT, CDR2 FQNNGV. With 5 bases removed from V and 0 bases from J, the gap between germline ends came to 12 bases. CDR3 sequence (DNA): TGTGCCAGCAGCCCCTACAGATCTAGCACAGATACGCAGTATTTT. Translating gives CASSPYRSSTDTQYF.

The CDR3 nucleotides read TGTGCCAGCAGTTTGGGTGAGAAGCGGTCAGATACGCAGTATTTT. This sequence encodes CASSLGEKRSDTQYF. The genes are TRBV27 and TRBJ2-3, with D perhaps matching TRBD2 (5 bases). CDR3 length: 15 amino acids. The germline V gene has CDR1 MNHEY and CDR2 SMNVEV (reference sequence). Between the trimmed V and J ends, which lost 3 bases and 4 bases, there was a span of 14 bases.

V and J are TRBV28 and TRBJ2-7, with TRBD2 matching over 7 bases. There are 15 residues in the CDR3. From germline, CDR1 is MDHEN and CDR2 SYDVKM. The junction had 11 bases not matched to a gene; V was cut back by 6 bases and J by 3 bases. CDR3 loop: CASRRPTGGIYEQYF. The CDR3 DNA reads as TGTGCCAGCAGGCGCCCCACGGGAGGAATCTACGAGCAGTACTTC.

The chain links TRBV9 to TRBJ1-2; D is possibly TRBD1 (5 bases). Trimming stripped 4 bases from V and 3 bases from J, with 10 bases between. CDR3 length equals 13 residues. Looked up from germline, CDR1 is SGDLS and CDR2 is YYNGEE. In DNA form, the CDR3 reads TGTGCCAGCAGCCCCGGGGGGGACTATGGCTACACCTTC. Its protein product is CASSPGGDYGYTF.

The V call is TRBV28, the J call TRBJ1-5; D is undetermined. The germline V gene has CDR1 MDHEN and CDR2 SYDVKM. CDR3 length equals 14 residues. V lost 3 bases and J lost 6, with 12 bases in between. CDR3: CASSLRGKGQPQHF. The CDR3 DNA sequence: TGTGCCAGCAGTTTGAGAGGGAAGGGTCAGCCCCAGCATTTT.

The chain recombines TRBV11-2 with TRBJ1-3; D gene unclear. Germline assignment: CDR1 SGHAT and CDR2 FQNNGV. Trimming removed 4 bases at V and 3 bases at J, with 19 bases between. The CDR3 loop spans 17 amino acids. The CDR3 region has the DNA TGTGCCAGCAGCTCGATACGTGAGCAGCGTGGTGGAAACACCATATATTTT. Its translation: CASSSIREQRGGNTIYF.

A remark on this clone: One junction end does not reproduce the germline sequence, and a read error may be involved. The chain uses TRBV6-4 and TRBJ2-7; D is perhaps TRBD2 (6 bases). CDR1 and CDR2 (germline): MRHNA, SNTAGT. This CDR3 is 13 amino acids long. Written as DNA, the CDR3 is TGTGCCAGCAAGGGTGGGAGCGCGGGGAAGGAGAACTTC. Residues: CASKGGSAGKENF.

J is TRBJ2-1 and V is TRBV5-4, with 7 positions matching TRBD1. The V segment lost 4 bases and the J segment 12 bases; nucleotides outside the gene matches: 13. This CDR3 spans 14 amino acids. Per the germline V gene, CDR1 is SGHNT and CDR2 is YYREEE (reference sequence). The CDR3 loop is CASSLVKGAVGQFF. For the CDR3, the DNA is TGTGCCAGCAGCCTGGTCAAGGGGGCAGTCGGGCAGTTCTTC.

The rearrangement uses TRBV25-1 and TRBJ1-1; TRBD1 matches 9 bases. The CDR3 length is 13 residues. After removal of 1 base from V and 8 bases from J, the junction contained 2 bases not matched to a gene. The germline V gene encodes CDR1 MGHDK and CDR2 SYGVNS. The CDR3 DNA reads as TGTGCCAGCAGTGAATCCGGGACAGGGGAAGCTTTCTTT. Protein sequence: CASSESGTGEAFF.

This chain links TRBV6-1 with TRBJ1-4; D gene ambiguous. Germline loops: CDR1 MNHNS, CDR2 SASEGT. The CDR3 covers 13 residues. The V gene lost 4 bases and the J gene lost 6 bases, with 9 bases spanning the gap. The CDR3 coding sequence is TGTGCCAGCAGTGCCCTGTCGTATGAAAAACTGTTTTTT. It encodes CASSALSYEKLFF.

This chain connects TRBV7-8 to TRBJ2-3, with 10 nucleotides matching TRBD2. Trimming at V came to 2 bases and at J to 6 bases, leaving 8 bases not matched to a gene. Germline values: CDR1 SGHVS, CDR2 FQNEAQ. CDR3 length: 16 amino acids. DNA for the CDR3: TGTGCCAGCAGCTTAAATCTAGCGGGGGCGGGGGATACGCAGTATTTT. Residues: CASSLNLAGAGDTQYF.

Here the CDR3 reads CATSRGQGLDYGYTF. In DNA form, the CDR3 reads TGTGCCACCAGCAGAGGACAGGGTCTTGACTATGGCTACACCTTC. V is TRBV15 and J is TRBJ1-2, with 7 bases matching TRBD1. This CDR3 has 15 residues. V lost 1 base and J lost 3; bases outside the gene matches: 5. CDR1 and CDR2 from the germline V gene are LNHNV and YYDKDF (reference sequence).

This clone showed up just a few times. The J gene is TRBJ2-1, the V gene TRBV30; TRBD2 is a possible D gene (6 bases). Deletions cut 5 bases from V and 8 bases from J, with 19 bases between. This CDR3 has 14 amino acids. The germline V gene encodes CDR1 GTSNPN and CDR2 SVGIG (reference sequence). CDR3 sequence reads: CAWAWDFLSDEQFF. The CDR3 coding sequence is TGTGCCTGGGCCTGGGACTTCCTCTCAGATGAGCAGTTCTTC.

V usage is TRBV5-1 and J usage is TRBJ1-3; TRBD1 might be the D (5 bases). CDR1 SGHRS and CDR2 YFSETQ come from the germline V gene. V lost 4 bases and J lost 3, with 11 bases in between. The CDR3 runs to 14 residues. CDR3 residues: CASSQGGIGNTIYF. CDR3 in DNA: TGCGCCAGCAGCCAGGGAGGGATTGGAAACACCATATATTTT.

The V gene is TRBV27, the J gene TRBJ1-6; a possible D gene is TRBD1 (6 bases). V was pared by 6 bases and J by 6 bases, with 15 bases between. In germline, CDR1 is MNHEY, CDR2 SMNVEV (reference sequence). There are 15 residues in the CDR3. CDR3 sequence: CASREGRGFNSPLHF. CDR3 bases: TGTGCCAGCAGGGAAGGCAGGGGTTTTAATTCACCCCTCCACTTT.

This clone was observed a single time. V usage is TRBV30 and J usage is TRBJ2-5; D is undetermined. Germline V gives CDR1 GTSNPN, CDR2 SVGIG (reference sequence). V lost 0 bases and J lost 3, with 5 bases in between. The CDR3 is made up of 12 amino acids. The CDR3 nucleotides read TGTGCCTGGAGTGTGATAGAAGAGACCCAGTACTTC. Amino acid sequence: CAWSVIEETQYF.

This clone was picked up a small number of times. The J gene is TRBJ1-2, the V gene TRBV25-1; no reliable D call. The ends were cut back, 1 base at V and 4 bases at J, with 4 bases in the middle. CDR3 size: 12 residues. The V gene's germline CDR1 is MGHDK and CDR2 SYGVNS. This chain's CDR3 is CASSEWAYGYTF. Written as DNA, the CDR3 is TGTGCCAGCAGTGAATGGGCCTATGGCTACACCTTC.

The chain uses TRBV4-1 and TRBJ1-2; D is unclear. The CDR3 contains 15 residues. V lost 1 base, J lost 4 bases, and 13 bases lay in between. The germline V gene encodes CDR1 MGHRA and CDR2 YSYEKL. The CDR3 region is CASSQVLRAGYGYTF. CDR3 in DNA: TGCGCCAGCAGCCAAGTGTTACGGGCGGGCTATGGCTACACCTTC.

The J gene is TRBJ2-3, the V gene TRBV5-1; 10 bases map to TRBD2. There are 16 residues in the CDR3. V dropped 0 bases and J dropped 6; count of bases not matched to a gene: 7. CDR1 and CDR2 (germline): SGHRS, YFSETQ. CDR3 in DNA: TGCGCCAGCAGCTTGGTAAAGCGGGGGGGCAAGGATACGCAGTATTTT. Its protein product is CASSLVKRGGKDTQYF.

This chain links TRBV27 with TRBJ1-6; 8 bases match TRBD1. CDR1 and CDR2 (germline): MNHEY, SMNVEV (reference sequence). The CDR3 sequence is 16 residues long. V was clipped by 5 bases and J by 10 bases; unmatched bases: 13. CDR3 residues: CASSLGQGLWGSPLHF. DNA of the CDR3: TGTGCCAGCAGTCTCGGACAGGGCTTGTGGGGATCACCCCTCCACTTT.

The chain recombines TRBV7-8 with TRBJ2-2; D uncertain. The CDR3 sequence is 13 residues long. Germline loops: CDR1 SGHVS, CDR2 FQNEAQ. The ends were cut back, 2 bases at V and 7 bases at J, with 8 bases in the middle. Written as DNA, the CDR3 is TGTGCCAGCAGCTTAAATTTCCTCGGGGAGCTGTTTTTT. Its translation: CASSLNFLGELFF.

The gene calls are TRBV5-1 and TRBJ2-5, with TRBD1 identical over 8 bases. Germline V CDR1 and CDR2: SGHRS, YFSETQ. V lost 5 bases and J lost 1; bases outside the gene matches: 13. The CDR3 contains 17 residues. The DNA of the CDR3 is TGCGCCAGCAGGATCTTCGGGCCCCAGGGGGCCCAAGAGACCCAGTACTTC. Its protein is CASRIFGPQGAQETQYF.

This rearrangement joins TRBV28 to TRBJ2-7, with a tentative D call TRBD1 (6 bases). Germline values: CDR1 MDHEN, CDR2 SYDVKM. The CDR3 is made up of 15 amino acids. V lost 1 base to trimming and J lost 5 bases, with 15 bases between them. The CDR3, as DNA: TGTGCCAGCAGTTTATCGTGGGACAAAAAAGACGAGCAGTACTTC. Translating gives CASSLSWDKKDEQYF.

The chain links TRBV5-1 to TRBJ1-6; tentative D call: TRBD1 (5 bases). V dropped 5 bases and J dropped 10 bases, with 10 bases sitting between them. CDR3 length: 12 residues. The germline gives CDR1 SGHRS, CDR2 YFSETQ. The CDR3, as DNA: TGCGCCAGCAGGTCGGGGGGATCACCCCTCCACTTT. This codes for CASRSGGSPLHF.

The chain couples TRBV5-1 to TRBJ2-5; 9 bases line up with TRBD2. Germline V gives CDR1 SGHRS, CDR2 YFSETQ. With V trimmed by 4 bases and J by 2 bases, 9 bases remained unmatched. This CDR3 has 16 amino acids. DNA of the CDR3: TGCGCCAGCAGCAAGAGACTAGCGGAAATTCAAGAGACCCAGTACTTC. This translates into CASSKRLAEIQETQYF.

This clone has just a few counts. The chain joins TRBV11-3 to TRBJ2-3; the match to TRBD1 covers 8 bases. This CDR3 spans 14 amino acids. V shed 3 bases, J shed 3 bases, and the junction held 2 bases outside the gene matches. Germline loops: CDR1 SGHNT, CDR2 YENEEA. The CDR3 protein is CASSFRGQTDTQYF. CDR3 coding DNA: TGTGCCAGCAGCTTCAGGGGGCAGACAGATACGCAGTATTTT.

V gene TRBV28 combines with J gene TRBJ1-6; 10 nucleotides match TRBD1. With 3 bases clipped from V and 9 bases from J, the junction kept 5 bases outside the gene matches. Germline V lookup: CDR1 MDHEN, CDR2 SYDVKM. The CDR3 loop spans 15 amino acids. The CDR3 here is CASSFLGQGGSPLHF. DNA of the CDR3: TGTGCCAGCAGTTTTTTAGGACAGGGGGGTTCACCCCTCCACTTT.

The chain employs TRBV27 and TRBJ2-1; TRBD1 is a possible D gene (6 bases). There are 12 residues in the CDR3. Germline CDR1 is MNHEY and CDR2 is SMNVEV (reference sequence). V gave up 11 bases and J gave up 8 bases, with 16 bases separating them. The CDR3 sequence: CAVRIQGHEQFF. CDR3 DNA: TGTGCCGTACGGATCCAGGGGCATGAGCAGTTCTTC.